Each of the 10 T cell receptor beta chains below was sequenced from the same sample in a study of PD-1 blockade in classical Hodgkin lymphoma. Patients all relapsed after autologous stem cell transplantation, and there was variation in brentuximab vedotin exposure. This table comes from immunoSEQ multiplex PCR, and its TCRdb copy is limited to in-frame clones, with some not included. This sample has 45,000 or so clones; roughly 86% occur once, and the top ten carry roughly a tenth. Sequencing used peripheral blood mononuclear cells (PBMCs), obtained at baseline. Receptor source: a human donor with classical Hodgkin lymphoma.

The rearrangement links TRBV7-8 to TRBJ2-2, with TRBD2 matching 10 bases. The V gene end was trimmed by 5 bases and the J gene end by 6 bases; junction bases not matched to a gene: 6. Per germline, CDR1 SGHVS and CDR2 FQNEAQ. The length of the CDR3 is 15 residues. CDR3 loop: CASSPNLAGAGELFF. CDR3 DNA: TGTGCCAGCAGCCCCAATCTAGCGGGGGCCGGGGAGCTGTTTTTT. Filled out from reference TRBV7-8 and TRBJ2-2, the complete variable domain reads GAGVSQSPRYKVAKRGQDVALRCDPISGHVSLFWYQQALGQGPEFLTYFQNEAQLDKSGLPSDRFFAERPEGSVSTLKIQRTQQEDSAVYLCASSPNLAGAGELFFGEGSRLTVL.

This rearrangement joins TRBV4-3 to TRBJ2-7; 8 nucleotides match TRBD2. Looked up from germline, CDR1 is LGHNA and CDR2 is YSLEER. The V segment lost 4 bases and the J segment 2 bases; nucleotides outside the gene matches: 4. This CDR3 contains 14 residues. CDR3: CASSPRGGPYEQYF. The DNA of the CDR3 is TGCGCCAGCAGCCCTCGGGGGGGACCCTACGAGCAGTACTTC.

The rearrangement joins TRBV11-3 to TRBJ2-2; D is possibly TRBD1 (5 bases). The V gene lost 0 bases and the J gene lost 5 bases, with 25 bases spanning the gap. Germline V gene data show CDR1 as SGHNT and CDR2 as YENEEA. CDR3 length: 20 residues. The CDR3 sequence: CASSLDLRPGPDRITGELFF. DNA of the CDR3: TGTGCCAGCAGCTTAGATCTAAGGCCAGGGCCCGACCGCATTACCGGGGAGCTGTTTTTT.

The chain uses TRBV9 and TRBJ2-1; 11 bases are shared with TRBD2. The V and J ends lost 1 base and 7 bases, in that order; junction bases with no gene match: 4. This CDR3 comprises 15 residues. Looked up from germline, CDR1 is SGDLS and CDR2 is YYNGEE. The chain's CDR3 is CASSVLAGGRNEQFF. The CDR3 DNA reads TGTGCCAGCAGCGTATTAGCGGGGGGGCGGAATGAGCAGTTCTTC. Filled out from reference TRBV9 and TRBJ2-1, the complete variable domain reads DSGVTQTPKHLITATGQRVTLRCSPRSGDLSVYWYQQSLDQGLQFLIQYYNGEERAKGNILERFSAQQFPDLHSELNLSSLELGDSALYFCASSVLAGGRNEQFFGPGTRLTVL.

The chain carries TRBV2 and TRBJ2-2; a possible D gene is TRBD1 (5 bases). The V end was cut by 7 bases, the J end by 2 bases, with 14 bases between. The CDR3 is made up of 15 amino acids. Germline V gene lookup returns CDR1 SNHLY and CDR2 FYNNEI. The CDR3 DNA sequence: TGTGCCAGCAAAGTTCAGGGCGCCAACACCGGGGAGCTGTTTTTT. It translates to CASKVQGANTGELFF.

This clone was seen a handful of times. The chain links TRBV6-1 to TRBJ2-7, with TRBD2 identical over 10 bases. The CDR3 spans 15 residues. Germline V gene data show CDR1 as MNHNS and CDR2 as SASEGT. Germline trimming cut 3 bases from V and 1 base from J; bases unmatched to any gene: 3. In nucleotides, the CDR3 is TGTGCCAGCAGTGATAAAGCGGGAGGGTCCTACGAGCAGTACTTC. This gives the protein CASSDKAGGSYEQYF.

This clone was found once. The CDR3 loop is CASSPQTGNTEAFF. The CDR3 region has the DNA TGTGCCAGCAGTCCGCAAACAGGGAACACTGAAGCTTTCTTT. V usage is TRBV6-5 and J usage is TRBJ1-1, with TRBD1 as a possible D gene (5 bases). Germline V CDR1 and CDR2: MNHEY, SVGAGI. The CDR3 runs 14 residues. Trimming pared 5 bases from V and 1 base from J, leaving 11 bases between.

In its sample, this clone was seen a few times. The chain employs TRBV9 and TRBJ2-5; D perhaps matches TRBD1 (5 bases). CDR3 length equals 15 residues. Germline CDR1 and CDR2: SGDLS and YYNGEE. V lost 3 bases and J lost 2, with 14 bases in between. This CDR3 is CASSAWGSGQETQYF. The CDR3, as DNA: TGTGCCAGCAGCGCATGGGGCTCCGGGCAAGAGACCCAGTACTTC.

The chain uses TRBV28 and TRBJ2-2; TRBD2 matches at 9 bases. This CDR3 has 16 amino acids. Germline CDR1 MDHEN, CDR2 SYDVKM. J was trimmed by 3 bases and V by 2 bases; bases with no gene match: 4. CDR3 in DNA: TGTGCCAGCAGTTTACCCCTAGCGGGATACACCGGGGAGCTGTTTTTT. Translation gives CASSLPLAGYTGELFF.

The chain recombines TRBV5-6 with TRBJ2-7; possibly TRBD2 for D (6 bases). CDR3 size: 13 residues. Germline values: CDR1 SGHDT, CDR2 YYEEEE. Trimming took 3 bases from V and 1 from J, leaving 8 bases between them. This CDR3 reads CASSSGVSYEQYF. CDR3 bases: TGTGCCAGCAGCTCGGGGGTTTCCTACGAGCAGTACTTC.